These 3 T cell receptor beta chains were sequenced from one sample in a study of vaccination effects on CD4 cells after COVID-19. Their antigens are not known. Expansion of antigen-specific CD4+ T cells with viral peptide pools was carried out by the ViraFEST assay before sequencing. Following 10 days of culture, CD4+ T cells were isolated. Method: immunoSEQ multiplex PCR; TCRdb's copy keeps in-frame clones and lacks some. The sample carries approximately 54,000 clones, 75% to 90% recorded once. The sample consisted of CD4+ T cells from PBMCs cultured with HCoV-229E spike peptides, taken before COVID-19 vaccination. Source of these receptors: a human donor who received a COVID-19 vaccine.

The chain carries TRBV27 and TRBJ2-5; D is perhaps TRBD1 (6 bases). Deletions cut 6 bases from V and 7 bases from J, with 18 bases between. Germline values: CDR1 MNHEY, CDR2 SMNVEV (reference sequence). The CDR3 has 14 residues. CDR3 nucleotide sequence: TGTGCCAGCAGGATACAGGGTGATCGGGGGACCCAGTACTTC. This gives the protein CASRIQGDRGTQYF.

The chain combines TRBV19 with TRBJ1-5; D is perhaps TRBD1 (5 bases). The length of the CDR3 is 15 residues. V was cut by 1 base and J by 7 bases, with 14 bases left in between. CDR1 is LNHDA, CDR2 SQIVND, per germline (reference sequence). Written as DNA, the CDR3 is TGTGCCAGTAGTATAGGGGCCAGGGAATTCCAGCCCCAGCATTTT. Its translation: CASSIGAREFQPQHF.

The CDR3 is CASSLSGFPKNIQYF. The CDR3, as DNA: TGTGCCAGCAGCTTGTCAGGGTTCCCCAAAAACATTCAGTACTTC. The chain employs TRBV5-6 and TRBJ2-4, with D tentatively TRBD1 (5 bases). Germline V gene sequence: CDR1 SGHDT, CDR2 YYEEEE. This CDR3 spans 15 amino acids. V was trimmed by 1 base and J by 2 bases, leaving 10 bases between them.